This TCR beta chain was identified in a study of Tregs in tolerant kidney transplant recipients. The study's findings and limits: Antigen-driven expansion was suggested because donor-specific Tregs expanded more than all Tregs in tolerant patients.

Produced via immunoSEQ multiplex PCR; TCRdb's table is partial and in-frame only. The sample has tens of thousands of clones, around 85% seen once. Recipients received nonmyeloablative bone marrow transplants from related graft donors, with transient mixed chimerism. CDR1 is SEHNR and CDR2 is FQNEAQ in the germline V gene (reference sequence). The CDR3 runs 13 residues. V lost 4 bases to trimming and J lost 6 bases; unmatched junction nucleotides: 4. Of note for this clone: The antigen is undetermined.

The rearrangement joins TRBV7-9 to TRBJ2-3, with 7 bases identical to TRBD2. The sequence came from a human patient who received a combined kidney and bone marrow transplant. Some T cells may arise from the graft donor. The specimen was CD8+ T cells from blood (PBMCs), collected 6 months after the transplant. CDR3 residues: CASSSSLADTQYF. In DNA form, the CDR3 reads TGTGCCAGCAGCTCCTCACTAGCGGATACGCAGTATTTT.